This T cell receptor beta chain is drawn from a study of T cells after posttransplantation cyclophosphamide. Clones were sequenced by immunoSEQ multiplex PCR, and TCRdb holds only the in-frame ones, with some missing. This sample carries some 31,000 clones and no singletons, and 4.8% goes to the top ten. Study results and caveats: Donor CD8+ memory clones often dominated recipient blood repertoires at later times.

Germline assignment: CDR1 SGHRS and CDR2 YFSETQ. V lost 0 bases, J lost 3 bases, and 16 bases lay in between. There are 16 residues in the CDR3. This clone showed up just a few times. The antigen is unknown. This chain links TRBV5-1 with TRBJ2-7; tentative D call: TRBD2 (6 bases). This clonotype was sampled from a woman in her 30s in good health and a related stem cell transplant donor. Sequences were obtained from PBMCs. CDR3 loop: CASSLEASASLYEQYF. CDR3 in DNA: TGCGCCAGCAGCTTGGAGGCTAGCGCCTCCCTCTACGAGCAGTACTTC.